Each of the 5 T cell receptor beta chains below was sequenced from the same sample in a study of cytomegalovirus exposure and HLA in healthy donors. Primers for the PCR totalled 60 Vbeta and 13 Jbeta. The protocol was immunoSEQ multiplex PCR, while the TCRdb copy is restricted to in-frame clones and leaves out a portion. The sample has some 95,000 clones, about four fifths seen once; the top ten hold under 8.5%. Material: PBMCs. The receptors were gathered from a man aged 25 to 40 in good health and CMV-seronegative.

The J gene is TRBJ2-1, the V gene TRBV10-1, with D possibly matching TRBD2 (6 bases). Germline CDR1 and CDR2: WNHNN and SYGVQD (reference sequence). Trimming shortened V by 3 bases and J by 4 bases, and 16 bases separated the two germline ends. This CDR3 has 16 residues. CDR3 sequence reads: CASSDSKPRGYNEQFF. CDR3 bases: TGCGCCAGCAGTGACAGTAAGCCCCGGGGGTACAATGAGCAGTTCTTC.

The rearrangement links TRBV28 to TRBJ2-7; TRBD2 might be the D (5 bases). Germline CDR1 reads MDHEN; CDR2 reads SYDVKM. The CDR3 covers 14 residues. The V gene lost 11 bases and the J gene lost 2 bases, with 19 bases spanning the gap. The CDR3 protein is CALSPSGLPYEQYF. The CDR3 DNA reads TGTGCCCTTTCCCCCTCGGGGTTACCCTACGAGCAGTACTTC.

V usage is TRBV11-2 and J usage is TRBJ2-3; 8 nucleotides align to TRBD2. With 7 bases clipped from V and 2 bases from J, the junction kept 14 bases outside the gene matches. The CDR3 length is 17 residues. Germline values: CDR1 SGHAT, CDR2 FQNNGV. In nucleotides, the CDR3 is TGTGCCAGCACCCTCTCGGGTAGCGGGGAGAACACAGATACGCAGTATTTT. Translation gives CASTLSGSGENTDTQYF.

The chain is built from TRBV12-2 and TRBJ1-5; the listed D gene, TRBD1, was not tested against the DNA. TRBV12-2 is reported as a pseudogene. This CDR3 has 14 amino acids. CDR3 DNA sequence: TGTGCAAGTCGCGACAGGGGGAGCAATCAGCCCCAGCATTTT. Residues: CASRDRGSNQPQHF.

The chain employs TRBV9 and TRBJ2-3; D remains unclear. Germline V lookup: CDR1 SGDLS, CDR2 YYNGEE. This CDR3 is built from 13 residues. Deletions cut 6 bases from V and 0 bases from J, with 8 bases between. The CDR3 loop reads CASNTRSTDTQYF. CDR3 DNA sequence: TGTGCCAGCAATACGAGGAGCACAGATACGCAGTATTTT.